This TCR beta chain was sequenced during a study of Graves' ophthalmopathy and Graves' hyperthyroidism. The sample holds many counts of this clonotype. Germline V gives CDR1 SEHNR, CDR2 FQNEAQ (reference sequence). Trimming took 1 base from V and 2 from J; bases not matched to a gene: 8. The CDR3 runs 17 residues. Pregnancy or lactation, uncontrolled infections and other autoimmune diseases were grounds for excluding patients. TCR beta CDR3 regions were amplified from RNA transcripts. Second-round multiplex PCR came after a first-round RT-PCR that employed HTBI primers. TCRdb fed the multiplex PCR reads into MiXCR, producing one record per CDR3 protein. The table has some 750,000 distinct CDR3 sequences, roughly two fifths seen once; the top ten hold approximately 46%.

The receptor comes from an adult man with Graves' ophthalmopathy. Sequenced input: peripheral blood. The chain carries TRBV7-9 and TRBJ2-5, with 9 bases identical to TRBD1. This CDR3 reads CASSLEGTGSGQETQYF. The CDR3 DNA reads as TGTGCCAGCAGCTTAGAGGGGACAGGGAGCGGGCAAGAGACCCAGTACTTC.